This TCR beta chain was captured by sequencing in a study of metastatic and nonmetastatic thyroid tumors. Notes on the study in general: Patients with malignant thyroid tumors reportedly had significantly higher TCR beta diversity than those with benign nodules, in blood and tumor.

The CDR3 runs 14 residues. The V gene end was trimmed by 5 bases and the J gene end by 4 bases; junction bases not matched to a gene: 4. Looked up from germline, CDR1 is SGHTA and CDR2 is FQGTGA. With respect to this clone: What it binds is unknown.

No patient received treatment before thyroid surgery. MiXCR was used by TCRdb to re-call the PCR reads. Among tens of thousands of clones listed, around a sixth were seen once. The chain recombines TRBV7-3 with TRBJ2-5, with 10 bases matching TRBD2. Sequenced material: blood. This receptor was identified in a male donor with papillary thyroid cancer or a benign thyroid nodule (not recorded which). Some clones in this sample may be carry-over from other donors' samples. For the CDR3, the DNA is TGTGCCAGCAGCCCCCTAGCGGGAGTAGAGACCCAGTACTTC. This translates into CASSPLAGVETQYF.